These 19 T cell receptor beta chains share one sample of origin, sequenced in a study of glioma-infiltrating T cells. Amplification of TCR alpha and beta CDR3 regions from RNA used iRepertoire nested multiplex PCR. TCRdb redid the calling of the multiplex PCR reads with MiXCR, one entry per CDR3 protein. The sample holds about 130,000 distinct CDR3 sequences, under 30% seen once. The sequenced sample was glioma tissue, nonneoplastic brain tissue, or PBMCs (not recorded which). The receptors shown here come from a human donor with low-grade glioma or glioblastoma, undergoing nonglioma brain surgery, or in good health (not recorded which).

This clonotype turned up a few times. CDR3 in amino acids: CASNREDGYTF. The CDR3, as DNA: TGTGCCAGCAACAGGGAGGATGGCTACACCTTC. This chain links TRBV7-9 with TRBJ1-2, with D possibly matching TRBD1 (6 bases). This CDR3 is 11 amino acids long. CDR1 is SEHNR and CDR2 is FQNEAQ in the germline V gene (reference sequence). V was shortened by 7 bases and J by 6 bases, with 9 bases between the two germline ends.

This clonotype has more than one count but fewer than ten. The gene calls are TRBV7-2 and TRBJ1-1; weak D call: TRBD1 (5 bases). The CDR3 runs to 18 residues. Trimming shortened V by 4 bases and J by 0 bases, and 21 bases separated the two germline ends. CDR1 and CDR2 (germline): SGHTA, FQGNSA. CDR3 region: CASSSFPRGGRMNTEAFF. Here the CDR3 DNA reads TGTGCCAGCAGCTCCTTTCCCCGGGGGGGACGAATGAACACTGAAGCTTTCTTT.

The chain employs TRBV4-1 and TRBJ1-2; 7 positions agree with TRBD1. V shed 5 bases and J 5 bases; nucleotides not matched to a gene: 8. Germline V lookup: CDR1 MGHRA, CDR2 YSYEKL. CDR3 length: 14 amino acids. For the CDR3, the DNA is TGCGCCAGCAGCAACCGGGACAGTGTTTATGGCTACACCTTC. Residues: CASSNRDSVYGYTF.

This clonotype was seen once. The chain combines TRBV28 with TRBJ2-1; maybe TRBD2 (6 bases). The CDR3 runs 15 residues. Looked up from germline, CDR1 is MDHEN and CDR2 is SYDVKM. The ends were cut back, 4 bases at V and 9 bases at J, with 19 bases in the middle. CDR3 in DNA: TGTGCCAGCAGTTCGCCCCGGGGGAGGCTGGGTGAGCAGTTCTTC. Encoded protein: CASSSPRGRLGEQFF. Full variable domain (remainder filled in from reference TRBV28 and TRBJ2-1): DVKVTQSSRYLVKRTGEKVFLECVQDMDHENMFWYRQDPGLGLRLIYFSYDVKMKEKGDIPEGYSVSREKKERFSLILESASTNQTSMYLCASSSPRGRLGEQFFGPGTRLTVL.

This clonotype appeared a few times. V is TRBV4-1 and J is TRBJ2-5; 9 nucleotides match TRBD1. Trimming at V came to 4 bases and at J to 4 bases, leaving 16 bases not matched to a gene. Germline V lookup: CDR1 MGHRA, CDR2 YSYEKL. The CDR3 is made up of 18 amino acids. The CDR3 region has the DNA TGCGCCAGCAGCCGTTCCGGGACAGGGATCCGCAGGGGAGAGACCCAGTACTTC. Protein sequence: CASSRSGTGIRRGETQYF.

There are many counts of this clonotype. The chain has TRBV4-1 and TRBJ2-3; D is ambiguous. The germline V gene encodes CDR1 MGHRA and CDR2 YSYEKL. The germline V and J ends were trimmed by 5 bases and 4 bases, with 16 bases remaining between them. This CDR3 has 15 amino acids. This chain's CDR3 is CASSARFSGADTQYF. As DNA, the CDR3 is TGCGCCAGCAGCGCTAGGTTTAGTGGTGCAGATACGCAGTATTTT.

The sample holds many counts of this clonotype. This chain links TRBV7-9 with TRBJ2-1; D remains unclear. CDR1 is SEHNR, CDR2 FQNEAQ, per germline (reference sequence). V gave up 5 bases and J gave up 6 bases, with 11 bases separating them. CDR3 length equals 13 residues. The CDR3 DNA reads TGTGCCAGCAGCCCGAGAGGCGCCAATGAGCAGTTCTTC. Amino acid sequence: CASSPRGANEQFF.

The table lists this clonotype with many counts. This sequence joins TRBV3-1 and TRBJ1-1; D uncertain. V dropped 7 bases and J dropped 0 bases, with 9 bases sitting between them. Germline V gene lookup returns CDR1 LGHDT and CDR2 YNNKEL (reference sequence). The CDR3 length is 13 residues. The CDR3 spells CASTRRLNTEAFF. CDR3 nucleotides: TGTGCCAGCACCCGACGGTTGAACACTGAAGCTTTCTTT.

This clonotype was detected ten times or more. The chain recombines TRBV28 with TRBJ2-3; D remains ambiguous. Trimming cost V 6 bases and J 7 bases, with 11 bases left between them. The CDR3 extends over 12 amino acids. Looked up from germline, CDR1 is MDHEN and CDR2 is SYDVKM. In DNA, the CDR3 is TGTGCCAGCAGAATAACCGGAAATACGCAGTATTTT. Its translation is CASRITGNTQYF.

With respect to this clonotype: This may be a read error: a much more frequent sequence differs by one nucleotide. The J gene is TRBJ1-3, the V gene TRBV20-1, with D uncertain. Germline V CDR1 and CDR2: DFQATT, SNEGSKA (reference sequence). This CDR3 comprises 13 residues. The CDR3 DNA is TGCGGTGCTAAGTGGGACTCTGGAAACACCATATATTTT. Translation gives CGAKWDSGNTIYF.

This clonotype has ten or more counts. The V call is TRBV20-1, the J call TRBJ2-1; D unresolved. There are 11 residues in the CDR3. The germline CDR1 and CDR2 sequences are DFQATT and SNEGSKA (reference sequence). Trimming left V 5 bases short and J 3 bases short, with 5 bases between. CDR3 protein: CSAPYYNEQFF. Written as DNA, the CDR3 is TGCAGTGCTCCTTACTACAATGAGCAGTTCTTC.

V is TRBV28 and J is TRBJ2-3; D remains ambiguous. The CDR3 is 11 amino acids. Germline V gives CDR1 MDHEN, CDR2 SYDVKM. The V end lost 8 bases, the J end lost 2 bases, and 5 bases lay between the germline ends. The CDR3 protein is CASQFTDTQYF. The DNA for the CDR3 is TGTGCCAGCCAATTCACAGATACGCAGTATTTT.

The chain has TRBV6-8 and TRBJ1-2; tentatively, D is TRBD1 (5 bases). Trimming took 0 bases from V and 7 from J, leaving 12 bases between them. Germline V gene sequence: CDR1 MNHGY, CDR2 SAAAGT. The CDR3 has 14 residues. For the CDR3, the DNA is TGTGCCAGCAGTTACTCGACAGCCTATTGTGGCTACACCTTC. Translating gives CASSYSTAYCGYTF.

Concerning this clonotype: Just one base apart from a much larger clone, this may be a read error. V gene TRBV4-1 combines with J gene TRBJ2-5, with TRBD2 matching over 9 bases. This CDR3 has 17 amino acids. Per the germline V gene, CDR1 is MGHRA and CDR2 is YSYEKL. The CDR3 loop is CANSHSRDPGLAETQYF. CDR3 in DNA: TGCGCCAACAGCCACAGCCGCGATCCGGGACTAGCAGAGACCCAGTACTTC.

This clonotype turned up a few times. The chain joins TRBV11-2 to TRBJ2-5, with unresolved D. The CDR3 sequence is 14 residues long. V lost 2 bases and J lost 3, with 10 bases in between. Germline CDR1 reads SGHAT; CDR2 reads FQNNGV. The CDR3 nucleotides are TGTGCCAGCAGCTTAAACCGAGGAAAAGAGACCCAGTACTTC. Translation gives CASSLNRGKETQYF.

The chain uses TRBV2 and TRBJ2-4; the match to TRBD2 covers 10 bases. The trim removed 6 bases at V and 6 bases at J, leaving 8 bases unmatched. Germline assignment: CDR1 SNHLY and CDR2 FYNNEI. The length of the CDR3 is 15 residues. CDR3 residues: CASSALAGEGNIQYF. DNA for the CDR3: TGTGCCAGCAGCGCCCTAGCGGGGGAGGGAAACATTCAGTACTTC.

This clonotype was counted at least ten times. The chain is built from TRBV6-6 and TRBJ1-6, with D unresolved. Germline CDR1 is MNHNY and CDR2 is SVGAGI (reference sequence). V lost 2 bases and J lost 9, with 5 bases in between. The CDR3 runs to 12 residues. The CDR3 spells CASSYGVSPLHF. The DNA of the CDR3 is TGTGCCAGCAGTTACGGGGTTTCACCCCTCCACTTT.

This clonotype was detected only a few times. The chain combines TRBV6-1 with TRBJ1-6; 10 nucleotides match TRBD1. Germline CDR1 MNHNS, CDR2 SASEGT. Losses at the gene ends were 5 bases for V and 10 bases for J; bases not matched to a gene: 8. The length of the CDR3 is 15 residues. DNA of the CDR3: TGTGCCAGCAGTTATGACCGGGACAGGGGATCACCCCTCCACTTT. Amino acid sequence: CASSYDRDRGSPLHF.

This clonotype was detected a few times. V gene TRBV27 combines with J gene TRBJ1-4; D possibly corresponds to TRBD1 (6 bases). Germline-derived CDR1 and CDR2 are MNHEY and SMNVEV (reference sequence). This CDR3 comprises 17 residues. The ends were cut back, 5 bases at V and 2 bases at J, with 18 bases in the middle. The CDR3 is CASSRDWGRTTNEKLFF. The CDR3 nucleotides are TGTGCCAGCAGTCGGGATTGGGGGCGCACGACTAATGAAAAACTGTTTTTT.